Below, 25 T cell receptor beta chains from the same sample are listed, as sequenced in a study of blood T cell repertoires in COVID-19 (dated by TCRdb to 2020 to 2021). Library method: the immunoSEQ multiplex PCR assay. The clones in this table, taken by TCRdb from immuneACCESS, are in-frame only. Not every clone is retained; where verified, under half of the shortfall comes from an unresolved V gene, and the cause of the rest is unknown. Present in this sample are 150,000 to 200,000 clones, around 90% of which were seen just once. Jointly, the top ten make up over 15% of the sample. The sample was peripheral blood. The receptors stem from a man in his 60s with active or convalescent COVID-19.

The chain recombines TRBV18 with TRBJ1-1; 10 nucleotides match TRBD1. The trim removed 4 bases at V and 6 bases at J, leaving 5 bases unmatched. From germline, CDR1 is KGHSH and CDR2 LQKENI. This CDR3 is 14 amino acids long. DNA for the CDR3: TGTGCCAGCTCACAGACAGGGGGCTTCCCTGAAGCTTTCTTT. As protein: CASSQTGGFPEAFF.

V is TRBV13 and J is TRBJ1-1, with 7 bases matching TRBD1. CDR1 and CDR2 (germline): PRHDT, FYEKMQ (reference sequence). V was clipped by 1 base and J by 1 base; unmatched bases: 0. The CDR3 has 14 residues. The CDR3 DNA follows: TGTGCCAGCAGCTTAGCAGGGGGGAACACTGAAGCTTTCTTT. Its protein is CASSLAGGNTEAFF.

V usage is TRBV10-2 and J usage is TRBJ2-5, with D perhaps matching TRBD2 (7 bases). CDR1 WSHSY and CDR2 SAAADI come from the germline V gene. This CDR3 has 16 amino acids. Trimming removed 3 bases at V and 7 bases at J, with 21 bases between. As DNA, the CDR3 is TGCGCCAGCAGTGAATCCGGGACCCAGGGAGGGGGGACCCAGTACTTC. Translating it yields CASSESGTQGGGTQYF.

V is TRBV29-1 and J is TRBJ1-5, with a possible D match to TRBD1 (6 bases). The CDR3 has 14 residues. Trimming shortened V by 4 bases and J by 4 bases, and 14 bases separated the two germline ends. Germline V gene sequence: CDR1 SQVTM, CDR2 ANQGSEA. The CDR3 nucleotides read TGCAGCGTTGTACAGGCAGGGGAGAATCAGCCCCAGCATTTT. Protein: CSVVQAGENQPQHF. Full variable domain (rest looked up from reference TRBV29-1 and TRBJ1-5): SAVISQKPSRDICQRGTSLTIQCQVDSQVTMMFWYRQQPGQSLTLIATANQGSEATYESGFVIDKFPISRPNLTFSTLTVSNMSPEDSSIYLCSVVQAGENQPQHFGDGTRLSIL.

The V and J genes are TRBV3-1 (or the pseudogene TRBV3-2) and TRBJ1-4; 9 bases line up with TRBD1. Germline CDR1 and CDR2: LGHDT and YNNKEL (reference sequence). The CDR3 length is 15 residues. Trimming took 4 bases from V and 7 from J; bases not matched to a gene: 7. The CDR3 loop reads CASSPPGQGGEKLFF. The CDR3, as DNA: TGTGCCAGCAGCCCTCCGGGACAGGGAGGTGAAAAACTGTTTTTT.

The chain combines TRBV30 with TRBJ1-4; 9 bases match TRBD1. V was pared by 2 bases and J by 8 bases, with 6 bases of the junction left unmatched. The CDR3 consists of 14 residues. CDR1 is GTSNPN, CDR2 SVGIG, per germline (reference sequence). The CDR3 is CAWSPHGTGEKLFF. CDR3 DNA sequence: TGTGCCTGGAGTCCCCACGGGACAGGGGAAAAACTGTTTTTT. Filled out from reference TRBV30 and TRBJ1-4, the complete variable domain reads SQTIHQWPATLVQPVGSPLSLECTVEGTSNPNLYWYRQAAGRGLQLLFYSVGIGQISSEVPQNLSASRPQDRQFILSSKKLLLSDSGFYLCAWSPHGTGEKLFFGSGTQLSVL.

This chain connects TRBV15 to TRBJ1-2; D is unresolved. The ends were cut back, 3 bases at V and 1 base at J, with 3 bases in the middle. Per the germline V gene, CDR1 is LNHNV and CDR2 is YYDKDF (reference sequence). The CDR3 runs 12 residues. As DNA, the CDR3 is TGTGCCACCAGCAGCCATAACTATGGCTACACCTTC. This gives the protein CATSSHNYGYTF.

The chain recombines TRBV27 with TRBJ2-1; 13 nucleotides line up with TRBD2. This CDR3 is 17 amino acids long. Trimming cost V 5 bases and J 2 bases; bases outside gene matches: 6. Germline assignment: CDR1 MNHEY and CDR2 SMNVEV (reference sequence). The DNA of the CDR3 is TGTGCCAGCAGTGTAAGGGGACTAGCGGGAACCTACAATGAGCAGTTCTTC. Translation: CASSVRGLAGTYNEQFF.

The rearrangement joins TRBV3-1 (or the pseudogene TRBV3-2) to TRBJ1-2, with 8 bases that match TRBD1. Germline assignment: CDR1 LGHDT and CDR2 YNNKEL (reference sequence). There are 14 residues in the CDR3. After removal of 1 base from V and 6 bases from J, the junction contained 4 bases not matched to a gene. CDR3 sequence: CASSQGQGANGYTF. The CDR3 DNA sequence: TGTGCCAGCAGCCAAGGGCAGGGGGCTAATGGCTACACCTTC.

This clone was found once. The DNA for the CDR3 is TGTGCCAGCGGGCGACAGGGAAGTGAAGCTTTCTTT. It translates to CASGRQGSEAFF. The chain uses TRBV6-5 and TRBJ1-1; 7 bases are a match to TRBD1. CDR1 and CDR2 from the germline V gene are MNHEY and SVGAGI. V trimming: 8 bases; J trimming: 7 bases; junction bases outside the gene matches: 7. This CDR3 contains 12 residues.

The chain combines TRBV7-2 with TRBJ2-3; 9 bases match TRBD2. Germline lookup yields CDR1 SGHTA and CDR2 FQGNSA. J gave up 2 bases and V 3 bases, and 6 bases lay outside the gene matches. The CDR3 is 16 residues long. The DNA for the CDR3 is TGTGCCAGCAGCTTTACTAGCGGGCACTACACAGATACGCAGTATTTT. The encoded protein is CASSFTSGHYTDTQYF.

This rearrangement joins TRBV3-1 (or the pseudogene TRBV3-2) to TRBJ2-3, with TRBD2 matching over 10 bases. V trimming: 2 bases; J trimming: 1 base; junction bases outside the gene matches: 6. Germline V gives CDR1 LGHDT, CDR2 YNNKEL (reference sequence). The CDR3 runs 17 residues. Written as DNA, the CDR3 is TGTGCCAGCAGCCAAACAGGTCTAGCGGGGGGCACAGATACGCAGTATTTT. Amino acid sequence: CASSQTGLAGGTDTQYF.

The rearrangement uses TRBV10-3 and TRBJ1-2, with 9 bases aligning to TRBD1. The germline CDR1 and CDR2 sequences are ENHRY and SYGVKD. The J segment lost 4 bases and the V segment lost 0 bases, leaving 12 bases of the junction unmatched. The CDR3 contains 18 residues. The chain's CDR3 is CAISESGTGRQASYGYTF. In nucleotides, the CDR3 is TGTGCCATCAGTGAGTCGGGGACAGGGAGACAAGCGAGCTATGGCTACACCTTC.

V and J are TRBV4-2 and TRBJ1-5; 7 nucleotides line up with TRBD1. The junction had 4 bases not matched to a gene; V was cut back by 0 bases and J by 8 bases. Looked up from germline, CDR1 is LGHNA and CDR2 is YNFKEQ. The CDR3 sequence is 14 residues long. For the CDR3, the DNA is TGTGCCAGCAGCCAAGATGAGGGGGCTGAGCCCCAGCATTTT. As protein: CASSQDEGAEPQHF.

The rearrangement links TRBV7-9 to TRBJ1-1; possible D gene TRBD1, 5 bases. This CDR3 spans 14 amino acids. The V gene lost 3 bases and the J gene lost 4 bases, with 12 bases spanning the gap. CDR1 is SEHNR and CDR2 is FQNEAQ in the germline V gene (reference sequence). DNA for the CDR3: TGTGCCAGCAGCTTTCTCGGGGGTAGCACTGAAGCTTTCTTT. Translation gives CASSFLGGSTEAFF.

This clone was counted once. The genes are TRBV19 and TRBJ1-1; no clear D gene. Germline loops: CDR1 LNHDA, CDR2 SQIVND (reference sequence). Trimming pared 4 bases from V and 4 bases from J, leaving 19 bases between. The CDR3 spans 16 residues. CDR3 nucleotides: TGTGCCAGTAGTAATAGTGCTTTGGTTATCGGCACTGAAGCTTTCTTT. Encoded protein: CASSNSALVIGTEAFF. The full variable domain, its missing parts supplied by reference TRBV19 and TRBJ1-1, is DGGITQSPKYLFRKEGQNVTLSCEQNLNHDAMYWYRQDPGQGLRLIYYSQIVNDFQKGDIAEGYSVSREKKESFPLTVTSAQKNPTAFYLCASSNSALVIGTEAFFGQGTRLTVV.

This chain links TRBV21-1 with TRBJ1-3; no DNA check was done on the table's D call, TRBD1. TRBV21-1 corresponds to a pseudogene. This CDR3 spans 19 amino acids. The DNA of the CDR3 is TGTGCCAGCAGCCTTCCGGGACAGGCCAACTACTACTCTGGAAACACCATATATTTT. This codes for CASSLPGQANYYSGNTIYF.

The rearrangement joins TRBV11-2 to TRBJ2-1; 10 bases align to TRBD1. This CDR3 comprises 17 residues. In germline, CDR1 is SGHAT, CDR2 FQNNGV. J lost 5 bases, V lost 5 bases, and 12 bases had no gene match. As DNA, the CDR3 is TGTGCCAGCAGCCCTACTCTCAGGACAGGGGGAAACAATGAGCAGTTCTTC. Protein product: CASSPTLRTGGNNEQFF.

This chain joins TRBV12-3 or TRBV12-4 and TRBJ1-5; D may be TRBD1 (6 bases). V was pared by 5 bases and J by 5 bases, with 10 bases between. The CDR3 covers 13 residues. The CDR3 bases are TGTGCCAGCAGTAAACAGGGTTATCAGCCCCAGCATTTT. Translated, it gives CASSKQGYQPQHF.

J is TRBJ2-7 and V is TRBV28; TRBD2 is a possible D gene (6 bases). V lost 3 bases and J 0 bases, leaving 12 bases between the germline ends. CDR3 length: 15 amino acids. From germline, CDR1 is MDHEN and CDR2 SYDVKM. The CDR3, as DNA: TGTGCCAGCAGTTTGTCGGGGGTGGGCTCCTACGAGCAGTACTTC. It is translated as CASSLSGVGSYEQYF.

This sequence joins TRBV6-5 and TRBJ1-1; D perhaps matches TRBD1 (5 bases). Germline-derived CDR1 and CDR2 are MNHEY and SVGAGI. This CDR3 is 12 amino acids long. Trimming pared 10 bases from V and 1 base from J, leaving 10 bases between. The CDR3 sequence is CATWGGNTEAFF. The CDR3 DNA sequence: TGTGCCACTTGGGGGGGGAACACTGAAGCTTTCTTT.

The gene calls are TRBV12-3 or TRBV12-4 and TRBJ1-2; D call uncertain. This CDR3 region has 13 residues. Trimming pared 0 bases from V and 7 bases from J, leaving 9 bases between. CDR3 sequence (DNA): TGTGCCAGCAGTTTAGCTCTGGGCTCTGGCTACACCTTC. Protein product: CASSLALGSGYTF.

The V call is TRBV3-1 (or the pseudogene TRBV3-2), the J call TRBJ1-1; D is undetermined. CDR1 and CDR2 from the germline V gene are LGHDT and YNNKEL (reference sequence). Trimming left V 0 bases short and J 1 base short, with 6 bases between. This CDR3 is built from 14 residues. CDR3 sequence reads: CASSQDPRNTEAFF. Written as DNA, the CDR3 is TGTGCCAGCAGCCAAGACCCCAGGAACACTGAAGCTTTCTTT.

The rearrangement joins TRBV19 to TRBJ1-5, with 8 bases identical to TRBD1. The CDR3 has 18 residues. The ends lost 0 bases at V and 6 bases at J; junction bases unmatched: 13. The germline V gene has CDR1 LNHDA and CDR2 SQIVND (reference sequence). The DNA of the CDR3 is TGTGCCAGTAGTATAGAGGGCAGGGGGCCCCGGGTGGGTCAGCCCCAGCATTTT. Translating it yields CASSIEGRGPRVGQPQHF.

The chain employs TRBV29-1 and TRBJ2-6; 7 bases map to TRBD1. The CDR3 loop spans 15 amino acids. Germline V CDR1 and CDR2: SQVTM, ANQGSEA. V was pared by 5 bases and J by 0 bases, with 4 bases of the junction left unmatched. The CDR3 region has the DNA TGCAGCGTTCGAGAGGGGGCCTCTGGGGCCAACGTCCTGACTTTC. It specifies CSVREGASGANVLTF.